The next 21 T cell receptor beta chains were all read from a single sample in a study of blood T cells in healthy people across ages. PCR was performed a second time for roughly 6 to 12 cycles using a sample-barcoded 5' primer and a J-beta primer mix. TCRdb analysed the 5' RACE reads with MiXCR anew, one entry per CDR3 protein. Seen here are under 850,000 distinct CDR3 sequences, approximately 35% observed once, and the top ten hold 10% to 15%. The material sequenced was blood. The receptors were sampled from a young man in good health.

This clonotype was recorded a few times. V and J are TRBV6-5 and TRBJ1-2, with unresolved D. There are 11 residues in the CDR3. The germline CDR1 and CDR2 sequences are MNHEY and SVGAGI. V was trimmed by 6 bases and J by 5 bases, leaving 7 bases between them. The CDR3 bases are TGTGCCAGCAGGCGCCAATATGGCTACACCTTC. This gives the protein CASRRQYGYTF.

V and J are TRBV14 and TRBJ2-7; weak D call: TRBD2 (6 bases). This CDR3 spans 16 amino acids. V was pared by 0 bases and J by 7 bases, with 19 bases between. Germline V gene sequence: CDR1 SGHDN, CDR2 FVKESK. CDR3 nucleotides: TGTGCCAGCAGCCAAGAGCCAGCGATGGGGGGTAATGAGCAGTACTTC. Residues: CASSQEPAMGGNEQYF.

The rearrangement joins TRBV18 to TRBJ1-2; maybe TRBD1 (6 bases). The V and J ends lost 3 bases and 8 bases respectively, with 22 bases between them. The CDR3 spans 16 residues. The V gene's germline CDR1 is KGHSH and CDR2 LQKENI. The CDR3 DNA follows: TGTGCCAGCTCACCGACTTCGGGCCTTCCAGGGGACGGCTACACCTTC. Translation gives CASSPTSGLPGDGYTF.

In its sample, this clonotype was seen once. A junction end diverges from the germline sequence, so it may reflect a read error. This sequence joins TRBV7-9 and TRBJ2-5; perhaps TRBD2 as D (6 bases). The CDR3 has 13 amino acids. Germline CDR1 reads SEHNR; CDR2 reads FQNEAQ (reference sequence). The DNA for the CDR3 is TGTGTCAGCAGACCCTACGGGAGAGAGACCCAGTACTTC. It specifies CVSRPYGRETQYF.

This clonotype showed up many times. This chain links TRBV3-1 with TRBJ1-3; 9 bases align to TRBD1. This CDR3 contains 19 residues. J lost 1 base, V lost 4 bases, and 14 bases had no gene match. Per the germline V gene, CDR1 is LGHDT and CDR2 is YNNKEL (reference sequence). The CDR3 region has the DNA TGTGCCAGCAGCCCCATCGACAGGGGGGCGTTGAAATCTGGAAACACCATATATTTT. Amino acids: CASSPIDRGALKSGNTIYF.

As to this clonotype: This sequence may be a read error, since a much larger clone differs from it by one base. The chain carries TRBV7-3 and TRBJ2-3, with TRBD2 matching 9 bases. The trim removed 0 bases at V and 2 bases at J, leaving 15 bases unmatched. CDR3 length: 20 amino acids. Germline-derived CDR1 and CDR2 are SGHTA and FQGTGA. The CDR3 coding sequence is TGTGCCAGCAGCTTAACGTCCTTGGGACGAGCGGGGGGAACCACAGATACGCAGTATTTT. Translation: CASSLTSLGRAGGTTDTQYF.

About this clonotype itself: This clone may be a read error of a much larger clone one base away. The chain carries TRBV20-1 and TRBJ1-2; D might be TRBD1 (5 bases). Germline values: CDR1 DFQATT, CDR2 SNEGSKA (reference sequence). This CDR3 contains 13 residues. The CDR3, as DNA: TGCAGTGCTAGAGTTACAGGAAACTATGGCCACACCTTC. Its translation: CSARVTGNYGHTF.

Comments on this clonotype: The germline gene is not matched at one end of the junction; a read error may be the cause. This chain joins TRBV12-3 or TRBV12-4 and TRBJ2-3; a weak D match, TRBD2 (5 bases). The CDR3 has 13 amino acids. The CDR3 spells CVSSLATTDTQYF. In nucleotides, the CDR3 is TGTGTCAGCAGTTTAGCGACCACAGATACGCAGTATTTT.

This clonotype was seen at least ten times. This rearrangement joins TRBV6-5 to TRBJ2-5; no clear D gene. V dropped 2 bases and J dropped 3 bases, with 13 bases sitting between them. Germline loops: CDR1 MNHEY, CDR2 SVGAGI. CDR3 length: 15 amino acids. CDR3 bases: TGTGCCAGCAGTTACGACCCCCTAATAGAAGAGACCCAGTACTTC. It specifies CASSYDPLIEETQYF.

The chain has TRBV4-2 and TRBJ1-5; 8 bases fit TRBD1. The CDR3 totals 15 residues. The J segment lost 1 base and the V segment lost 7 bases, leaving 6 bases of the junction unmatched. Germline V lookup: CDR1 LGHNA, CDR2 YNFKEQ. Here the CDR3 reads CASTRDRSSNQPQHF. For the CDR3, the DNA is TGTGCCAGCACCCGGGACAGGTCGAGCAATCAGCCCCAGCATTTT.

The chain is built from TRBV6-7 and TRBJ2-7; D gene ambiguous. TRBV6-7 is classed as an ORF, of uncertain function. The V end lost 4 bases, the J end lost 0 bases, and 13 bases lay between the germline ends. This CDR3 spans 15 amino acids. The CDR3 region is CASSSGCRSSYEQYF. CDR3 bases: TGTGCCAGCAGTTCAGGCTGCCGAAGCTCCTACGAGCAGTACTTC.

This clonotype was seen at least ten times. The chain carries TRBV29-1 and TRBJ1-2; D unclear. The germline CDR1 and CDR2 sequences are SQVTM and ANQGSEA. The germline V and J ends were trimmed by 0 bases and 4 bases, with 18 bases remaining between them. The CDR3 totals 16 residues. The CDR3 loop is CSVEDLGWKVGYGYTF. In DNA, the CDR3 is TGCAGCGTTGAAGACCTCGGGTGGAAAGTTGGCTATGGCTACACCTTC.

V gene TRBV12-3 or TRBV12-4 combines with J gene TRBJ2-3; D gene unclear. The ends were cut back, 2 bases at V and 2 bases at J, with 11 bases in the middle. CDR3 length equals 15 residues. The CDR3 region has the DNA TGTGCCAGCAGTTTAACTTCTGCACTCACAGATACGCAGTATTTT. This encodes CASSLTSALTDTQYF.

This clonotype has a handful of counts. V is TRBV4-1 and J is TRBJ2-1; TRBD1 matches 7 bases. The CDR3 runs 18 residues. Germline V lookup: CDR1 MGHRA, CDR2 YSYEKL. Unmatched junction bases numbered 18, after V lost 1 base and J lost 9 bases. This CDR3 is CASSQGRWSAGTVGEQFF. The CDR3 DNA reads TGCGCCAGCAGCCAAGGAAGATGGTCGGCCGGGACAGTAGGTGAGCAGTTCTTC.

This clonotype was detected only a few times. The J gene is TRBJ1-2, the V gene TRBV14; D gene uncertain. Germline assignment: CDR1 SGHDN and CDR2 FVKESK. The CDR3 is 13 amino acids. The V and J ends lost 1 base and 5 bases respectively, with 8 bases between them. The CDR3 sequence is CASSQGQFYGYTF. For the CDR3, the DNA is TGTGCCAGCAGCCAAGGGCAGTTTTATGGCTACACCTTC.

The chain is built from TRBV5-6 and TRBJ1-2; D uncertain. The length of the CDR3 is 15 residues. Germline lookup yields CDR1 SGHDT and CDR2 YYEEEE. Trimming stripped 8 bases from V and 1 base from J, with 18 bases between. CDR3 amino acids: CASEIGLFRNYGYTF. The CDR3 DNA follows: TGTGCCAGTGAGATCGGACTTTTCCGTAACTATGGCTACACCTTC.

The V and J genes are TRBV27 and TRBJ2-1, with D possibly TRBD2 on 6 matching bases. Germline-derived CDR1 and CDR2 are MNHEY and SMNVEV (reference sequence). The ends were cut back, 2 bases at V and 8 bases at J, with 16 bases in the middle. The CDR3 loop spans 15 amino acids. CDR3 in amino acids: CASSLGLATQDEQFF. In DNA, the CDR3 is TGTGCCAGCAGTTTAGGGCTAGCGACCCAAGATGAGCAGTTCTTC.

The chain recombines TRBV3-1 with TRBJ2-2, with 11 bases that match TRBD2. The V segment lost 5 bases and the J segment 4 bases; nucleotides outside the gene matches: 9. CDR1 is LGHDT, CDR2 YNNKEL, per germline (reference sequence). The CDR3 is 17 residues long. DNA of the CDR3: TGTGCCAGCAGCGGTCGAACTAGCGGGGGTCCCACCGGGGAGCTGTTTTTT. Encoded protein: CASSGRTSGGPTGELFF. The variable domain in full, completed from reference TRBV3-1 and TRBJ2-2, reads DTAVSQTPKYLVTQMGNDKSIKCEQNLGHDTMYWYKQDSKKFLKIMFSYNNKELIINETVPNRFSPKSPDKAHLNLHINSLELGDSAVYFCASSGRTSGGPTGELFFGEGSRLTVL.

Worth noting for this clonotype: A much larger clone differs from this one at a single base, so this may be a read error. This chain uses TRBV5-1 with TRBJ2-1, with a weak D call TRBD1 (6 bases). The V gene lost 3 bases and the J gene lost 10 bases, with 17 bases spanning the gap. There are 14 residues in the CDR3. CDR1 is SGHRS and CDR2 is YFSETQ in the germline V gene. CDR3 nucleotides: TGCGCCAGCAGCTCCCCCGGGACACTCTACGAGCAGTTCTTC. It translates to CASSSPGTLYEQFF.

As DNA, the CDR3 is TGCAGTGCTAGAGATCGAGTGGCAGGAACTGAAGCTTTCTTT. This sequence encodes CSARDRVAGTEAFF. This sequence joins TRBV20-1 and TRBJ1-1; the D is unclear. CDR1 and CDR2 from the germline V gene are DFQATT and SNEGSKA (reference sequence). Trimming took 0 bases from V and 5 from J, leaving 13 bases between them. The CDR3 has 14 amino acids.

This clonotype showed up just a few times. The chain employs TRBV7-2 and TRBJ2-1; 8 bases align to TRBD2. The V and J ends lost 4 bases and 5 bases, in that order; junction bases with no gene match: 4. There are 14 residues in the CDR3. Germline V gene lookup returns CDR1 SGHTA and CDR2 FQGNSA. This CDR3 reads CASSYGGDNNEQFF. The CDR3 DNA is TGTGCCAGCAGCTACGGGGGGGATAACAATGAGCAGTTCTTC.